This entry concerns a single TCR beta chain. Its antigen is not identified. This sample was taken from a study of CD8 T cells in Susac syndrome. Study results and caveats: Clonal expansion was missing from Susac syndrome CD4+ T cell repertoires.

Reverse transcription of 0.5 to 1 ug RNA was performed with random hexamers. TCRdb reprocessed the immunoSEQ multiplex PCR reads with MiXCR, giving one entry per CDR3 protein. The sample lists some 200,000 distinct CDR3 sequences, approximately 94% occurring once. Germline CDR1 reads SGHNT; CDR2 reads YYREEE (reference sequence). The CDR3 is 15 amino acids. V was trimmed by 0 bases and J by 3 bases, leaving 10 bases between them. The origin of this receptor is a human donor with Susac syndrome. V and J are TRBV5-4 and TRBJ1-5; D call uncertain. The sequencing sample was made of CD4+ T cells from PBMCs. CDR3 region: CASSLAGEANQPQHF. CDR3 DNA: TGTGCCAGCAGCTTGGCTGGGGAGGCCAATCAGCCCCAGCATTTT.